This T cell receptor (beta chain) was recorded in a study of response to subunit inactivated influenza vaccine. This CDR3 comprises 15 residues. Germline V gene data show CDR1 as DFQATT and CDR2 as SNEGSKA (reference sequence). Losses at the gene ends were 1 base for V and 3 bases for J; bases not matched to a gene: 7. TCRdb fed the RT-PCR reads into MiXCR, producing one record per CDR3 protein. The sample consists of some 550,000 distinct CDR3 sequences, roughly 25% of them appearing once. The same data also went into a second study, on T cells expressing NK-cell markers. From that second work: UMIs accompanied the 5'RACE template switching by which TCR beta cDNA was made. One of eight sequenced donors was HCMV-seronegative; the other seven were seropositive.

This clonotype originated in a man aged 45-65 years who received an inactivated influenza vaccine. The chain employs TRBV20-1 and TRBJ2-7; 9 nucleotides match TRBD2. This specimen was CD4+ T cells sorted from PBMCs, taken roughly 13 days after vaccination. The CDR3 region has the DNA TGCAGTGCTAGAGGGGGAGCGGGGGGCGGCTACGAGCAGTACTTC. Its protein is CSARGGAGGGYEQYF.